A single sample gave rise to the 14 T cell receptor beta chains below, sequenced in a study of OX40 agonist ivuxolimab in advanced cancers. The repertoire was sequenced with immunoSEQ multiplex PCR; TCRdb's copy has only in-frame clones and lacks some. The sample yields about 76,000 clones, roughly 87% seen once. The starting material was CD4+ or CD8+ T cells sorted from blood, obtained in a trial of the OX40 agonist ivuxolimab. The source of these receptors is an adult with an advanced solid tumor such as melanoma, head and neck, liver or kidney cancer.

The CDR3 DNA reads as TGTGCCAGCAGCCGTCTGGGTTACACTGGGGCCAACGTCCTGACTTTC. It specifies CASSRLGYTGANVLTF. The chain carries TRBV14 and TRBJ2-6; no clear D gene. Germline values: CDR1 SGHDN, CDR2 FVKESK. CDR3 length: 16 residues. Trimming removed 4 bases at V and 2 bases at J, with 12 bases between.

V is TRBV18 and J is TRBJ1-1; possibly TRBD1 for D (5 bases). Germline CDR1 and CDR2: KGHSH and LQKENI. CDR3 length equals 17 residues. Trimming took 0 bases from V and 4 from J, leaving 18 bases between them. In DNA, the CDR3 is TGTGCCAGCTCACCACCGTCAAGGGGCGCCGGGGGCACTGAAGCTTTCTTT. Translating it yields CASSPPSRGAGGTEAFF. Complete variable domain (other parts from reference TRBV18 and TRBJ1-1): NAGVMQNPRHLVRRRGQEARLRCSPMKGHSHVYWYRQLPEEGLKFMVYLQKENIIDESGMPKERFSAEFPKEGPSILRIQQVVRGDSAAYFCASSPPSRGAGGTEAFFGQGTRLTVV.

The rearrangement joins TRBV5-1 to TRBJ2-3; the D call may be TRBD1 or TRBD2 (5 bases each). Germline-derived CDR1 and CDR2 are SGHRS and YFSETQ. V was shortened by 2 bases and J by 4 bases, with 17 bases between the two germline ends. The CDR3 extends over 16 amino acids. The CDR3 spells CASSFGVPQGADTQYF. The CDR3 region has the DNA TGCGCCAGCAGCTTTGGCGTGCCCCAGGGAGCAGATACGCAGTATTTT.

CDR3 DNA sequence: TGTGCCAGCAGCCCTTCCCGGACGGAAACCCAGTACTTC. Protein product: CASSPSRTETQYF. The rearrangement uses TRBV7-3 and TRBJ2-5; D uncertain. The CDR3 length is 13 residues. V dropped 5 bases and J dropped 8 bases, with 15 bases sitting between them. Germline V gene sequence: CDR1 SGHTA, CDR2 FQGTGA.

V gene TRBV18 combines with J gene TRBJ2-7; TRBD1 matches at 7 bases. Germline V gene data show CDR1 as KGHSH and CDR2 as LQKENI. After removal of 5 bases from V and 0 bases from J, the junction contained 1 base not matched to a gene. The CDR3 totals 13 residues. In nucleotides, the CDR3 is TGTGCCAGCTCATCAGGGGGCTCCTACGAGCAGTACGTC. Residues: CASSSGGSYEQYV.

This chain uses TRBV18 with TRBJ2-1; 12 nucleotides line up with TRBD2. Germline assignment: CDR1 KGHSH and CDR2 LQKENI. The CDR3 has 16 amino acids. The junction had 10 bases not matched to a gene; V was cut back by 3 bases and J by 10 bases. The CDR3 loop is CASSPQASGGADEQFF. As DNA, the CDR3 is TGTGCCAGCTCACCTCAAGCTAGCGGGGGGGCTGACGAGCAGTTCTTC.

The V call is TRBV5-1, the J call TRBJ1-4; 7 bases are shared with TRBD1. The CDR3 contains 15 residues. With 3 bases clipped from V and 8 bases from J, the junction kept 10 bases outside the gene matches. Germline assignment: CDR1 SGHRS and CDR2 YFSETQ. This CDR3 reads CASSWMTGSEEKLFF. The CDR3 region has the DNA TGCGCCAGCAGCTGGATGACAGGGTCTGAGGAAAAACTGTTTTTT. The complete variable domain, with remaining parts taken from reference TRBV5-1 and TRBJ1-4, reads KAGVTQTPRYLIKTRGQQVTLSCSPISGHRSVSWYQQTPGQGLQFLFEYFSETQRNKGNFPGRFSGRQFSNSRSEMNVSTLELGDSALYLCASSWMTGSEEKLFFGSGTQLSVL.

This clone was picked up one time. This rearrangement joins TRBV4-3 to TRBJ2-3, with 8 bases that match TRBD2. This CDR3 is 17 amino acids long. Germline CDR1 LGHNA, CDR2 YSLEER. With V trimmed by 0 bases and J by 6 bases, 11 bases remained unmatched. The CDR3 region is CASSQDPSGSQWDTQYF. CDR3 nucleotides: TGCGCCAGCAGCCAAGACCCAAGCGGGAGCCAATGGGATACGCAGTATTTT.

In the case of this clone: A read error may account for a junction end that differs from germline. The chain recombines TRBV7-7 with TRBJ2-1, with 13 positions matching TRBD2. The CDR3 contains 15 residues. The germline gives CDR1 SSHAT, CDR2 FNYEAQ (reference sequence). As DNA, the CDR3 is TGTGCTAGCAGTATGGGGACTAGCGGGATATATGAGCAGTTCTTC. It codes for CASSMGTSGIYEQFF.

The rearrangement uses TRBV5-1 and TRBJ2-2; TRBD2 agrees at 14 bases. Germline V gene data show CDR1 as SGHRS and CDR2 as YFSETQ. J was trimmed by 1 base and V by 4 bases; bases with no gene match: 3. The length of the CDR3 is 17 residues. The CDR3 coding sequence is TGCGCCAGCAGCCCGGGACTAGCGGGAGAGAACACCGGGGAGCTGTTTTTT. This translates into CASSPGLAGENTGELFF.

The chain joins TRBV4-1 to TRBJ2-7; weak D call: TRBD1 (7 bases). The CDR3 is 15 residues long. Looked up from germline, CDR1 is MGHRA and CDR2 is YSYEKL. V was clipped by 3 bases and J by 6 bases, with 18 bases between them. This chain's CDR3 is CASSQAGQSFAEQYF. The CDR3 region has the DNA TGCGCCAGCAGCCAGGCGGGACAGTCCTTCGCCGAGCAGTACTTC.

This chain connects TRBV2 to TRBJ1-1; D remains unclear. The CDR3 is 14 amino acids. V gave up 4 bases and J gave up 1 base, with 10 bases separating them. Germline CDR1 reads SNHLY; CDR2 reads FYNNEI. In nucleotides, the CDR3 is TGTGCCAGCAGTGTGGCAGTTTCGAACACTGAAGCTTTCTTT. Residues: CASSVAVSNTEAFF. Filled out from reference TRBV2 and TRBJ1-1, the complete variable domain reads EPEVTQTPSHQVTQMGQEVILRCVPISNHLYFYWYRQILGQKVEFLVSFYNNEISEKSEIFDDQFSVERPDGSNFTLKIRSTKLEDSAMYFCASSVAVSNTEAFFGQGTRLTVV.

The chain links TRBV7-2 to TRBJ2-1; D gene uncertain. CDR3 size: 13 residues. Trimming cost V 2 bases and J 6 bases, with 8 bases left between them. Germline V CDR1 and CDR2: SGHTA, FQGNSA. DNA for the CDR3: TGTGCCAGCAGCTTACATAGGTCCAATGAGCAGTTCTTC. This gives the protein CASSLHRSNEQFF.

This clone has only a few counts. The chain carries TRBV7-2 and TRBJ2-6, with D possibly TRBD2 on 7 matching bases. The ends were cut back, 7 bases at V and 2 bases at J, with 15 bases in the middle. This CDR3 region has 16 residues. CDR1 is SGHTA, CDR2 FQGNSA, per germline. The CDR3 is CASTSGGGTGANVLTF. The CDR3 DNA sequence: TGTGCCAGCACCAGTGGGGGGGGCACTGGGGCCAACGTCCTGACTTTC.